This TCR beta chain was obtained from a study of T cells after yellow fever vaccination. General study findings and limits: A large majority of primary-vaccination clones showed up again after the booster (around 95% CD4, approximately 90% CD8).

This clonotype has a handful of counts. Its antigen remains unknown. The TCR cDNA carried a universal primer site and UMIs from 5'RACE template switching. Via MiXCR, TCRdb re-called the 5' RACE reads, giving one row per CDR3 protein. The sample holds 250,000 to 300,000 distinct CDR3 sequences, approximately 12% seen once. Germline V gene lookup returns CDR1 DFQATT and CDR2 SNEGSKA (reference sequence). The CDR3 is made up of 17 amino acids. V lost 0 bases to trimming and J lost 6 bases; unmatched junction nucleotides: 8. Sequenced material: CD4+ T cells sorted from PBMCs, taken 45 days after the yellow fever booster vaccination. This rearrangement joins TRBV20-1 to TRBJ2-2; 12 bases map to TRBD2. The receptor's source is a man aged 30-40 years who received the YFV17D yellow fever vaccine. The CDR3 is CSARDQRLAGEAGELFF. The CDR3, as DNA: TGCAGTGCTAGAGATCAGCGACTAGCGGGAGAGGCCGGGGAGCTGTTTTTT.